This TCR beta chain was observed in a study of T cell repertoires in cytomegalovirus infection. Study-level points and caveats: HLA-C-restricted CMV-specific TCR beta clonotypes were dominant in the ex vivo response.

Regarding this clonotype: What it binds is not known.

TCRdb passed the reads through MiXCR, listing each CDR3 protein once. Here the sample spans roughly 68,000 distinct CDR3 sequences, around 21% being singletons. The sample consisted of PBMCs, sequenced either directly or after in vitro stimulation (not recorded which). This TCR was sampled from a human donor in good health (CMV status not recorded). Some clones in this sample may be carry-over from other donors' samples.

The CDR3, as DNA: TGTGCCAGCAGCTTAGACCGCCGCGGGGGATGGGAGAACACTGAAGCTTTCTTT. It is translated as CASSLDRRGGWENTEAFF. The chain has TRBV7-9 and TRBJ1-1; a weak D match, TRBD1 (5 bases). The CDR3 length is 18 residues. V gave up 1 base and J gave up 1 base, with 19 bases separating them. Germline V gene data show CDR1 as SEHNR and CDR2 as FQNEAQ (reference sequence). The full variable domain, with the rest looked up from reference TRBV7-9 and TRBJ1-1, is DTGVSQNPRHKITKRGQNVTFRCDPISEHNRLYWYRQTLGQGPEFLTYFQNEAQLEKSRLLSDRFSAERPKGSFSTLEIQRTEQGDSAMYLCASSLDRRGGWENTEAFFGQGTRLTVV.